This paragraph covers one TCR beta chain sequence. Its target is not known. The data are from a study of CD8 T cell repertoires and HIV-1 epitope variants. Study at large: Controls included no peptide, Ebola AY9 epitope, and a CMV, EBV, flu pool.

CDR1 MDHEN and CDR2 SYDVKM come from the germline V gene. V lost 6 bases, J lost 7 bases, and 13 bases lay in between. The CDR3 consists of 12 residues. TCR beta CDR3 was sequenced at survey depth on immunoSEQ. TCRdb's table, derived via immunoSEQ multiplex PCR, lists solely in-frame clones and lacks some. The sample contains over 1,500 clones, over 65% of which appear only once. The chain combines TRBV28 with TRBJ2-7, with D perhaps given as TRBD1 or TRBD2 (5 bases each). This clonotype was sampled from a male donor with HIV. The specimen sequenced was cultured CD8+ T cells derived from PBMCs. CDR3 in DNA: TGTGCCAGCAGCTCCGGGGCCGGTGAGCAGTACTTC. Protein product: CASSSGAGEQYF.